This record covers a single TCR beta chain. CDR3 length: 13 residues. Germline CDR1 is MDHEN and CDR2 is SYDVKM. The data were obtained in a study of blood T cell repertoires in COVID-19. About the study: Sites across the United States, Italy and Spain contributed samples from acute and convalescent COVID-19. The analysed material was cDNA or gDNA that came from T cells, B-cell-depleted T cells, or PBMCs.

The authors' processing: By means of reference gene primer amplification, nucleated cell counts were estimated. Profiling relied on immunoSEQ multiplex PCR, and the TCRdb table lists in-frame clones only, not all of them. The V and J calls and clone size come from that table; D and trimming were worked out from the DNA. The sample lists 150,000 to 200,000 clones, about 88% seen once, with roughly 7.3% in the top ten. The chain employs TRBV28 and TRBJ2-7; D might be TRBD1 (6 bases). Sequences were obtained from peripheral blood. This clonotype was sampled from a woman older than 75 in a cohort sampled during active or convalescent COVID-19. CDR3 amino acids: CLIQGAQFYEQYF. The CDR3 DNA is TGTTTAATACAGGGCGCCCAATTCTACGAGCAGTACTTC.